The rows below give T cell receptor beta chains drawn from one sample of a study of T cell responses to AZD1222 COVID-19 vaccine. Profiled with immunoSEQ multiplex PCR; TCRdb holds only in-frame clones, not every one. There are some 140,000 clones in the sample; 85% to 95% occur only once, and roughly 7% lies in the top ten. The sequencing here drew on peripheral blood, taken 28 days after the second AZD1222 dose. Source of these receptors: an adult who received the AZD1222 COVID-19 vaccine. CDR3s include the opening cysteine and the closing phenylalanine or tryptophan. The order of the fields is V gene, D gene, clone size, CDR3 length, J gene, CDR3 DNA, CDR3 protein. The D gene is left open where the match is weak. The size of a clone is reported for some rows only, either as once, few or many, or as a class for expanded clones.

V: TRBV6-5; D: -; size: -; length: 15; J: TRBJ1-5; DNA: TGTGCCAGCAGTTACTCCAATGCCCCCAATCAGCCCCAGCATTTT; CDR3: CASSYSNAPNQPQHF
V: TRBV27; D: -; size: -; length: 15; J: TRBJ1-2; DNA: TGTGCCAGCAGTGGCGGACTTGACAGAGACTATGGCTACACCTTC; CDR3: CASSGGLDRDYGYTF
V: TRBV3-1/TRBV3-2; D: -; size: -; length: 9; J: TRBJ2-3; DNA: TGTGCCGAAACAGATACGCAGTATTTT; CDR3: CAETDTQYF
V: TRBV25-1; D: TRBD1; size: -; length: 14; J: TRBJ1-1; DNA: TGTGCCAGCAGCAGGACAGGGGGCAACACTGAAGCTTTCTTT; CDR3: CASSRTGGNTEAFF
V: TRBV3-1/TRBV3-2; D: -; size: -; length: 16; J: TRBJ2-7; DNA: TGTGCCAGCAGCCCTAGTGAGCTGGGCAACTCCTACGAGCAGTACTTC; CDR3: CASSPSELGNSYEQYF
V: TRBV19; D: TRBD1; size: once; length: 15; J: TRBJ1-4; DNA: TGTGCCAGTAGTATTGACGGGACAGGGAATGAAAAACTGTTTTTT; CDR3: CASSIDGTGNEKLFF
V: TRBV6-2/TRBV6-3; D: -; size: -; length: 13; J: TRBJ2-1; DNA: TGTGCCAGCAGTCCACACAGGAACAATGAGCAGTTCTTC; CDR3: CASSPHRNNEQFF
V: TRBV6-5; D: -; size: -; length: 14; J: TRBJ1-3; DNA: TGTGCCAGCAGCACCACAAGCTCTGGAAACACCATATATTTT; CDR3: CASSTTSSGNTIYF
V: TRBV6-2/TRBV6-3; D: -; size: once; length: 13; J: TRBJ1-1; DNA: TGTGCCAGCAGTGGTGTGACACCTGATGAAGCTTTCTTT; CDR3: CASSGVTPDEAFF
V: TRBV4-1; D: TRBD1; size: -; length: 15; J: TRBJ2-7; DNA: TGCGCCAGCAGCCAGAGGACAGGGGCTCTTTACGAGCAGTACTTC; CDR3: CASSQRTGALYEQYF
V: TRBV18; D: -; size: -; length: 13; J: TRBJ2-5; DNA: TGTGCCAGCTCACCAGGGGGCCAAGAGACCCAGTACTTC; CDR3: CASSPGGQETQYF
V: TRBV30; D: -; size: -; length: 12; J: TRBJ1-3; DNA: TGTGCCGGTGGGGGTTCTGGAAACACCATATATTTT; CDR3: CAGGGSGNTIYF